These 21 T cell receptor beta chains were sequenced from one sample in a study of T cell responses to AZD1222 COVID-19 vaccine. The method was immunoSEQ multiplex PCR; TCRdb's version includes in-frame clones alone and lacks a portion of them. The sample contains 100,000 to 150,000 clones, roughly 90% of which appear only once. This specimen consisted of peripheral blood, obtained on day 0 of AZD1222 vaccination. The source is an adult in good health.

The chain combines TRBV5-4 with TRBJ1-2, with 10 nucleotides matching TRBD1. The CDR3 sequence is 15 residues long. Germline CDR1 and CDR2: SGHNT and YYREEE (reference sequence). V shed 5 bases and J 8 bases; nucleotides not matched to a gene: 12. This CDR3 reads CASRKGGQGVYGYTF. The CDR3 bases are TGTGCCAGCAGAAAGGGCGGACAGGGGGTTTACGGCTACACCTTC.

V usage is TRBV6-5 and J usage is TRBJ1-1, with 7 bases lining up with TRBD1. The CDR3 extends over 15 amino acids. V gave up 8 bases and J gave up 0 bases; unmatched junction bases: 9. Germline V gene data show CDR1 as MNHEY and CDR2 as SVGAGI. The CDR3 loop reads CASGKDRYLNTEAFF. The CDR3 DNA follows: TGTGCCAGCGGCAAGGACAGGTATTTGAACACTGAAGCTTTCTTT.

CDR3 sequence (DNA): TGTGCCAGCAGCCCCGGGACTAGCGGGGTTTACGAGCAGTACTTC. As protein: CASSPGTSGVYEQYF. This chain links TRBV5-4 with TRBJ2-7; 13 bases fit TRBD2. CDR1 is SGHNT, CDR2 YYREEE, per germline (reference sequence). V lost 4 bases and J lost 4; bases outside the gene matches: 5. This CDR3 contains 15 residues. Full variable domain (remainder filled in from reference TRBV5-4 and TRBJ2-7): ETGVTQSPTHLIKTRGQQVTLRCSSQSGHNTVSWYQQALGQGPQFIFQYYREEENGRGNFPPRFSGLQFPNYSSELNVNALELDDSALYLCASSPGTSGVYEQYFGPGTRLTVT.

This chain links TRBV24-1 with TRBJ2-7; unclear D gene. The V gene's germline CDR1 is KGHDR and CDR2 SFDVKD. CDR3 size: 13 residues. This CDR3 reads CAESHLSPYEQYF. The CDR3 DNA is TGTGCGGAGTCTCACTTAAGCCCCTACGAGCAGTACTTC.

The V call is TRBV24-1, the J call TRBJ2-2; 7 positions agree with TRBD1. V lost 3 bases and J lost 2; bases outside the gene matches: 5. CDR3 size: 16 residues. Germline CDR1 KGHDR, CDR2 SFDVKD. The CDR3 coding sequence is TGTGCCACCAGTGATCCCCACAGGGGTAACACCGGGGAGCTGTTTTTT. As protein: CATSDPHRGNTGELFF.

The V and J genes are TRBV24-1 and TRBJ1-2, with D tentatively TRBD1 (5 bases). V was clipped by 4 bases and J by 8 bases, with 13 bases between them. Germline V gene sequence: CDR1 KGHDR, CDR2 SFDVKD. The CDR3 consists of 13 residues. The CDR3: CATSDTWGGGYTF. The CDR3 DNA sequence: TGTGCCACCAGTGACACTTGGGGGGGAGGCTACACCTTC.

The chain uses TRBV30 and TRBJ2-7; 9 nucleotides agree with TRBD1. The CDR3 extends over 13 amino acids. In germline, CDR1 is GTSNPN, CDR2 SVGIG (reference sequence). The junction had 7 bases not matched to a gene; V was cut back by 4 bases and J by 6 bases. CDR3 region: CAWTRDRESEQYF. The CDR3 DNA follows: TGTGCCTGGACCCGGGACAGGGAGAGCGAGCAGTACTTC.

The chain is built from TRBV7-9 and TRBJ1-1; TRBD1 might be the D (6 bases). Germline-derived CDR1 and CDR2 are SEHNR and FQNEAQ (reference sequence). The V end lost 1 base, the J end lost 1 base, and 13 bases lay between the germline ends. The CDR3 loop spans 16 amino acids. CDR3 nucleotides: TGTGCCAGCAGCTTAGAGACCGGGACATGGAACACTGAAGCTTTCTTT. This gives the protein CASSLETGTWNTEAFF.

DNA of the CDR3: TGTGCCAGCAGTTTATCGACAGGGCATCAGCCCCAGCATTTT. This gives the protein CASSLSTGHQPQHF. This chain links TRBV27 with TRBJ1-5; 7 nucleotides agree with TRBD1. The germline V gene encodes CDR1 MNHEY and CDR2 SMNVEV (reference sequence). The trim removed 0 bases at V and 5 bases at J, leaving 1 base unmatched. The CDR3 is made up of 14 amino acids.

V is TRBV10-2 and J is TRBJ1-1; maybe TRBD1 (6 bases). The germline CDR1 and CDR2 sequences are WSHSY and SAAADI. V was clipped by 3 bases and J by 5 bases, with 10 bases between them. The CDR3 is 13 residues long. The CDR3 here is CASSDQGWTEAFF. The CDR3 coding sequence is TGCGCCAGCAGTGATCAGGGGTGGACTGAAGCTTTCTTT.

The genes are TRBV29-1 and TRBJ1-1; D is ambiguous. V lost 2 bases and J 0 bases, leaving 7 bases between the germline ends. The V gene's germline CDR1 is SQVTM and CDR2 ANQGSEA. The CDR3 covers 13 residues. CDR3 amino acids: CSVERRLNTEAFF. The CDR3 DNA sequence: TGCAGCGTTGAACGCAGGTTGAACACTGAAGCTTTCTTT.

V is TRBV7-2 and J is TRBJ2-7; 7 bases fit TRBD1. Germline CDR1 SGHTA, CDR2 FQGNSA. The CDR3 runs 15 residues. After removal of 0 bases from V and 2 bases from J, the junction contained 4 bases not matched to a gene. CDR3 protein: CASSLAGQKTYEQYF. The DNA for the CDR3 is TGTGCCAGCAGCTTAGCGGGACAGAAAACCTACGAGCAGTACTTC.

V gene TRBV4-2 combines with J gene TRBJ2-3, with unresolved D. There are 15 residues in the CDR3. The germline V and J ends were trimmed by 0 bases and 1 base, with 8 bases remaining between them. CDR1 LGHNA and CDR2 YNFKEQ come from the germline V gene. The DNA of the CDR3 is TGTGCCAGCAGCCAAGAAAGGGCAGGCACAGATACGCAGTATTTT. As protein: CASSQERAGTDTQYF.

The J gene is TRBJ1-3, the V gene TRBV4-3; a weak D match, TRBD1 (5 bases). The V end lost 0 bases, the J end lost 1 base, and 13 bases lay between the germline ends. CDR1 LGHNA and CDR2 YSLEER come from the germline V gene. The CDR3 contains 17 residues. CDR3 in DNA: TGCGCCAGCAGCCAAGATGACACCAGGGTGTCTGGAAACACCATATATTTT. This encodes CASSQDDTRVSGNTIYF.

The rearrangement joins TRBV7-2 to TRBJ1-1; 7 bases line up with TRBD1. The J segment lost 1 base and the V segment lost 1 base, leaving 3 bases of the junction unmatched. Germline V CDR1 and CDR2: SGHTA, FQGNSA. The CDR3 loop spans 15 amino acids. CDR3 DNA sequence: TGTGCCAGCAGCTTAGAAGGGACAGCGAACACTGAAGCTTTCTTT. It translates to CASSLEGTANTEAFF.

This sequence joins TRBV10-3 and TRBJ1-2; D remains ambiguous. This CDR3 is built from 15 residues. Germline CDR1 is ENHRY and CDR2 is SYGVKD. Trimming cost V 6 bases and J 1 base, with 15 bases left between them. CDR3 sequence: CAISKALEHNYGYTF. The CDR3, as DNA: TGTGCCATCAGCAAAGCCCTGGAGCATAACTATGGCTACACCTTC.

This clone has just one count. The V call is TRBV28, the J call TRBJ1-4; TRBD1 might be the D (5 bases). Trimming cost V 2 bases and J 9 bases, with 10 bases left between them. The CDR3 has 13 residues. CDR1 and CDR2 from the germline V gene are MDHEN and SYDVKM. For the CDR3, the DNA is TGTGCCAGCAGTTTAAGGGGCGGTAAAAAACTGTTTTTT. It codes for CASSLRGGKKLFF.

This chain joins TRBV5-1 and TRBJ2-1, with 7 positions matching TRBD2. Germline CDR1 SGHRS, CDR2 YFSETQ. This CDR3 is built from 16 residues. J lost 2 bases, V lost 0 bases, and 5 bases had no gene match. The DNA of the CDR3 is TGCGCCAGCAGCTTGGAGGCGGGAGAACCCTACAATGAGCAGTTCTTC. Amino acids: CASSLEAGEPYNEQFF.

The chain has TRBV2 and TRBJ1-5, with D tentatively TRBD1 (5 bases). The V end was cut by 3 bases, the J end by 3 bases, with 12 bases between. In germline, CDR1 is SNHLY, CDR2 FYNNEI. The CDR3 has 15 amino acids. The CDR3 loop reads CASSDPAGFNQPQHF. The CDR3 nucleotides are TGTGCCAGCAGTGACCCAGCAGGGTTCAATCAGCCCCAGCATTTT.

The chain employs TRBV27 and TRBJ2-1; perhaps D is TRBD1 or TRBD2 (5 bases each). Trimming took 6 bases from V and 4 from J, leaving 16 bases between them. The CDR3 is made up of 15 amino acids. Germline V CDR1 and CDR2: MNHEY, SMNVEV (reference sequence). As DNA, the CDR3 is TGTGCCAGCAGCTCCGGGACCCCAGTGTACAATGAGCAGTTCTTC. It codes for CASSSGTPVYNEQFF.

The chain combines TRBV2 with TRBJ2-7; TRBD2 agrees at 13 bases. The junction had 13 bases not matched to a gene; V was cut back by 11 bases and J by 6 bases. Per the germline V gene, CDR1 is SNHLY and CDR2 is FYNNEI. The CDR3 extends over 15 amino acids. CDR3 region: CAGASGLAGPPEQYF. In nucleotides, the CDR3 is TGTGCCGGCGCCTCGGGACTAGCGGGGCCCCCCGAGCAGTACTTC. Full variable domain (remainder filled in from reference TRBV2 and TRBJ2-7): EPEVTQTPSHQVTQMGQEVILRCVPISNHLYFYWYRQILGQKVEFLVSFYNNEISEKSEIFDDQFSVERPDGSNFTLKIRSTKLEDSAMYFCAGASGLAGPPEQYFGPGTRLTVT.